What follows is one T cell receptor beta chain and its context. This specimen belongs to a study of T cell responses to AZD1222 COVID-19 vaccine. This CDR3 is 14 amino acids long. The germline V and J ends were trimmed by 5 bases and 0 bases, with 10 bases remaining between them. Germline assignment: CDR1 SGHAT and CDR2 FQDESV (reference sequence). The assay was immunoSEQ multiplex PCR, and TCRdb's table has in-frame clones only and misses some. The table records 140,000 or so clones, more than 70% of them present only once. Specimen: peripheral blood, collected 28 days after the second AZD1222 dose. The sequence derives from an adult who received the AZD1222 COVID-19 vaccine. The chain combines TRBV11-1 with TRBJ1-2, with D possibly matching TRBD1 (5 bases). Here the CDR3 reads CASSETVANYGYTF. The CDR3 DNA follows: TGTGCCAGCAGCGAGACAGTCGCTAACTATGGCTACACCTTC.